The clone carrying this TCR beta chain was detected only a few times. Its antigen is still unknown. Repertoires were generated with immunoSEQ multiplex PCR, while TCRdb's copy carries only in-frame clones and drops some. Altogether approximately 15,000 clones are present, around 85% being singletons, with the ten largest covering around 23%. The data derive from a study of T cells in localized non-small cell lung cancer. Trimming took off 2 bases at V and 3 bases at J, with 10 bases between the two ends. This CDR3 is 14 amino acids long. Germline V gene data show CDR1 as MNHEY and CDR2 as SVGAGI. Study findings and constraints: T cell clonality was highest in uninvolved adjacent lung, above tumor. Because only a single region of the tumor was sequenced, heterogeneity remains possible. Blood T cell density predicted longer survival; adjacent-lung clonality, shorter.

Sequenced material: peripheral blood, taken before any cancer treatment. This chain joins TRBV6-5 and TRBJ2-5, with a possible D match to TRBD2 (6 bases). This TCR came from a female donor of 60 years or more with stage I squamous cell lung carcinoma. The CDR3 DNA sequence: TGTGCCAGCAGTTACGGCCCGGGAGAAGAGACCCAGTACTTC. Protein sequence: CASSYGPGEETQYF.